This T cell receptor beta chain was observed in a study of cytomegalovirus exposure and HLA in healthy donors. Looking at the study overall: For the approximately 360 genotyped donors, more than 80% fell within the Caucasian-associated ancestry cluster. Findings and limits, study-wide: TCR beta V- and J-gene trimming, according to a later analysis, was linked to a missense DCLRE1C variant.

Remarks on this clone: Its antigen is as yet unknown.

The PCR was carried out with 60 Vbeta primers and 13 Jbeta primers. Sequenced by immunoSEQ multiplex PCR; TCRdb stores in-frame clones only, minus some. The sample holds 60,000 to 75,000 clones, roughly 87% seen once. V gave up 4 bases and J gave up 5 bases, with 11 bases separating them. The CDR3 runs 13 residues. Germline values: CDR1 KGHSH, CDR2 LQKENI. Sequencing was performed on PBMCs. This TCR derives from a female donor in good health and CMV-seronegative. The V call is TRBV18, the J call TRBJ1-1; D gene uncertain. In DNA, the CDR3 is TGTGCCAGCTCACTTTTAGAGGGTACTGAAGCTTTCTTT. Its protein is CASSLLEGTEAFF.